The next 22 T cell receptor beta chains were all read from a single sample in a study of blood T cell repertoires in COVID-19 (dated by TCRdb to between 2020 and 2021). Library construction relied on the immunoSEQ multiplex PCR assay. Held by TCRdb, this immuneACCESS table contains in-frame sequences only and omits some clones. Under half of the omission traces to an unresolved V gene where checked; the cause of the rest is unknown. This sample comprises some 230,000 clones, 65% to 90% of them detected only once. The top ten hold about 8% of the sample. The sample taken for sequencing was peripheral blood. These receptors came from a woman aged 50 to 60 with acute or convalescent COVID-19.

The chain links TRBV6-2 or TRBV6-3 to TRBJ1-1; D is perhaps TRBD1 (5 bases). V lost 2 bases, J lost 0 bases, and 13 bases lay in between. The CDR3 extends over 16 amino acids. From germline, CDR1 is MNHEY and CDR2 SVGEGT. The CDR3: CASSYPGWGVNTEAFF. The DNA for the CDR3 is TGTGCCAGCAGTTACCCCGGGTGGGGGGTGAACACTGAAGCTTTCTTT.

V is TRBV6-5 and J is TRBJ2-5; 7 bases line up with TRBD2. The CDR3 length is 16 residues. In germline, CDR1 is MNHEY, CDR2 SVGAGI. Germline trimming cut 2 bases from V and 2 bases from J; bases unmatched to any gene: 8. The CDR3, as DNA: TGTGCCAGCAGTTACGTGGGCGGGGGAGAACAAGAGACCCAGTACTTC. Protein product: CASSYVGGGEQETQYF.

The chain uses TRBV7-9 and TRBJ1-4; the D is unclear. The CDR3 extends over 12 amino acids. Between the trimmed V and J ends, which lost 0 bases and 11 bases, there was a span of 7 bases. The germline gives CDR1 SEHNR, CDR2 FQNEAQ (reference sequence). Written as DNA, the CDR3 is TGTGCCAGCAGCTTAGCTCGGGAGAAACTGTTTTTT. It specifies CASSLAREKLFF.

This rearrangement joins TRBV19 to TRBJ1-1; D remains unclear. The V gene's germline CDR1 is LNHDA and CDR2 SQIVND (reference sequence). The germline V and J ends were trimmed by 7 bases and 1 base, with 10 bases remaining between them. This CDR3 is built from 13 residues. The CDR3 reads CASKGRENTEAFF. The DNA of the CDR3 is TGTGCCAGTAAAGGGCGGGAGAACACTGAAGCTTTCTTT.

This chain links TRBV6-5 with TRBJ1-2; D not resolved. CDR1 is MNHEY and CDR2 is SVGAGI in the germline V gene. The CDR3 is made up of 13 amino acids. The V end lost 6 bases, the J end lost 7 bases, and 15 bases lay between the germline ends. The CDR3 protein is CASRATVDSGYTF. CDR3 DNA: TGTGCCAGCAGGGCCACAGTGGATAGTGGCTACACCTTC.

The chain links TRBV20-1 to TRBJ2-5, with a weak D call TRBD2 (6 bases). Deletions cut 3 bases from V and 1 base from J, with 12 bases between. Germline CDR1 is DFQATT and CDR2 is SNEGSKA (reference sequence). This CDR3 is 14 amino acids long. The CDR3 spells CSASSSGSQETQYF. CDR3 DNA: TGCAGTGCTAGTTCAAGCGGGTCCCAAGAGACCCAGTACTTC.

The chain carries TRBV6-5 and TRBJ2-2; D is perhaps TRBD2 (5 bases). This CDR3 is built from 14 residues. The germline CDR1 and CDR2 sequences are MNHEY and SVGAGI. Trimming took 7 bases from V and 2 from J, leaving 11 bases between them. The CDR3 coding sequence is TGTGCCAGCAAGCTGACGGGAAACACCGGGGAGCTGTTTTTT. Translating gives CASKLTGNTGELFF.

This clone was recorded a few times. V is TRBV2 and J is TRBJ2-1, with TRBD2 matching 7 bases. Unmatched junction bases numbered 13, after V lost 8 bases and J lost 6 bases. This CDR3 has 15 residues. In germline, CDR1 is SNHLY, CDR2 FYNNEI. As DNA, the CDR3 is TGTGCCAGCGACGCCGGGACTACAATGGTCAATGAGCAGTTCTTC. Encoded protein: CASDAGTTMVNEQFF.

This chain connects TRBV12-3 or TRBV12-4 to TRBJ1-1, with 7 bases matching TRBD1. The CDR3 totals 13 residues. Trimming cost V 6 bases and J 6 bases; bases outside gene matches: 7. The chain's CDR3 is CASSRDSGAEAFF. The CDR3 region has the DNA TGTGCCAGCAGCCGGGACAGTGGGGCTGAAGCTTTCTTT.

The J gene is TRBJ1-2, the V gene TRBV19; TRBD1 agrees at 7 bases. The CDR3 is 14 amino acids. Losses at the gene ends were 10 bases for V and 7 bases for J; bases not matched to a gene: 15. Germline V CDR1 and CDR2: LNHDA, SQIVND (reference sequence). The CDR3 DNA sequence: TGTGCCACCCAGCTCGGGACAGCCGTTGGTGGCTACACCTTC. Its translation: CATQLGTAVGGYTF.

The J gene is TRBJ1-1, the V gene TRBV18; D not certain. V was pared by 2 bases and J by 5 bases, with 15 bases between. CDR3 length equals 15 residues. CDR1 is KGHSH, CDR2 LQKENI, per germline. The CDR3: CASSPDGRRQTEAFF. In DNA form, the CDR3 reads TGTGCCAGCTCACCAGACGGACGGAGGCAGACTGAAGCTTTCTTT.

The chain carries TRBV7-2 and TRBJ2-5, with no clear D. The germline V and J ends were trimmed by 2 bases and 1 base, with 5 bases remaining between them. CDR1 and CDR2 from the germline V gene are SGHTA and FQGNSA. This CDR3 is 13 amino acids long. The CDR3 region is CASSLRVQETQYF. CDR3 sequence (DNA): TGTGCCAGCAGCTTAAGAGTCCAAGAGACCCAGTACTTC. The whole variable domain, filled in from reference TRBV7-2 and TRBJ2-5, reads GAGVSQSPSNKVTEKGKDVELRCDPISGHTALYWYRQSLGQGLEFLIYFQGNSAPDKSGLPSDRFSAERTGGSVSTLTIQRTQQEDSAVYLCASSLRVQETQYFGPGTRLLVL.

The V and J genes are TRBV20-1 and TRBJ2-7; no clear D. V was pared by 3 bases and J by 1 base, with 13 bases between. The CDR3 is 14 amino acids. Looked up from germline, CDR1 is DFQATT and CDR2 is SNEGSKA (reference sequence). For the CDR3, the DNA is TGCAGTGCTAGTACGTGGCAGATTTCCTACGAGCAGTACTTC. Protein product: CSASTWQISYEQYF.

The gene calls are TRBV28 and TRBJ1-1, with D hard to call. V dropped 10 bases and J dropped 7 bases, with 13 bases sitting between them. There are 11 residues in the CDR3. Germline lookup yields CDR1 MDHEN and CDR2 SYDVKM. The CDR3 DNA is TGTGCCACGGCGGGTAATTATGAAGCTTTCTTT. Translated: CATAGNYEAFF.

The rearrangement links TRBV5-4 to TRBJ2-7, with TRBD2 matching over 11 bases. V was clipped by 4 bases and J by 2 bases; unmatched bases: 8. The CDR3 spans 16 residues. The germline gives CDR1 SGHNT, CDR2 YYREEE (reference sequence). The CDR3 DNA is TGTGCCAGCAGCAAAACTAGCGGGAGTGTCCCCTACGAGCAGTACTTC. Translating gives CASSKTSGSVPYEQYF.

The chain carries TRBV6-1 and TRBJ1-5; 9 bases match TRBD1. The CDR3 has 15 residues. Germline CDR1 is MNHNS and CDR2 is SASEGT. Trimming cost V 2 bases and J 7 bases; bases outside gene matches: 6. CDR3 DNA sequence: TGTGCCAGCAGTGAATTAGGACAGGGGATACAGCCCCAGCATTTT. Translating gives CASSELGQGIQPQHF.

The CDR3 protein is CATSLAGGPETQYF. CDR3 nucleotides: TGTGCCACCAGTTTAGCGGGAGGGCCAGAGACCCAGTACTTC. This chain joins TRBV24-1 and TRBJ2-5; 11 bases are shared with TRBD2. CDR1 is KGHDR and CDR2 is SFDVKD in the germline V gene. This CDR3 comprises 14 residues. Trimming took 6 bases from V and 4 from J; bases not matched to a gene: 3.

The chain couples TRBV30 to TRBJ2-7, with a tentative D call TRBD1 (5 bases). The germline gives CDR1 GTSNPN, CDR2 SVGIG (reference sequence). The CDR3 runs 13 residues. With 1 base removed from V and 3 bases from J, the gap between germline ends came to 10 bases. Here the CDR3 reads CAWSGQFNYEQYF. Here the CDR3 DNA reads TGTGCCTGGAGTGGACAGTTCAACTACGAGCAGTACTTC.

The rearrangement uses TRBV12-3 or TRBV12-4 and TRBJ2-7; 7 bases are shared with TRBD1. The CDR3 runs 11 residues. The ends lost 7 bases at V and 6 bases at J; junction bases unmatched: 3. This CDR3 reads CASTTGVEQYF. In DNA form, the CDR3 reads TGTGCCAGCACTACAGGGGTCGAGCAGTACTTC.

The rearrangement links TRBV3-1 (or the pseudogene TRBV3-2) to TRBJ2-7, with 8 bases that match TRBD2. Germline trimming cut 8 bases from V and 2 bases from J; bases unmatched to any gene: 11. The CDR3 is 15 amino acids. Germline V gene sequence: CDR1 LGHDT, CDR2 YNNKEL (reference sequence). This CDR3 reads CASDSGLDIPYEQYF. The DNA of the CDR3 is TGTGCCAGCGATTCGGGACTAGATATCCCCTACGAGCAGTACTTC.

The chain recombines TRBV18 with TRBJ2-2; D might be TRBD1 (5 bases). Germline CDR1 is KGHSH and CDR2 is LQKENI. The CDR3 spans 16 residues. The ends were cut back, 2 bases at V and 0 bases at J, with 10 bases in the middle. CDR3 in amino acids: CASSPFETANTGELFF. The CDR3 coding sequence is TGTGCCAGCTCACCATTTGAGACAGCGAACACCGGGGAGCTGTTTTTT.

The chain uses TRBV14 and TRBJ1-1; D possibly corresponds to TRBD1 (5 bases). V lost 3 bases and J lost 8, with 13 bases in between. CDR3 length equals 13 residues. Germline V CDR1 and CDR2: SGHDN, FVKESK. The CDR3 DNA sequence: TGTGCCAGCAGCCATCGGAGGGACGGAGAAGCTTTCTTT. Its translation: CASSHRRDGEAFF.